What follows are 27 T cell receptor beta chains derived from one specimen sequenced in a study of T cell clusters in autoimmune cytopenias. TRB rearrangements were amplified by touch-down multiplex PCR with mixed TRB-A/B primers. Following a re-call of the multiplex PCR reads, TCRdb has one entry per CDR3 protein and lacks DNA. The listing contains some 4,000 distinct CDR3 sequences. Each sample's input was around 250 ng genomic DNA, 40,000 or so genome equivalents. This sample was also put to use in a study of T cell repertoires in aging, cancer and after chemotherapy.

The specimen was peripheral blood. The receptors derive from a human donor in good health.

In terms of frequency, this clonotype is medium-sized (0.01 to 0.1%). The rearrangement joins TRBV19 to TRBJ2-1; the D call from TCRdb, TRBD1, cannot be confirmed without DNA. Germline lookup yields CDR1 LNHDA and CDR2 SQIVND (reference sequence). The CDR3 has 14 residues. CDR3 loop: CASSGPTGNNEQFF.

This clonotype shows up as medium-sized by frequency. The rearrangement links TRBV12-3 or TRBV12-4 to TRBJ1-3; TCRdb proposes TRBD1, but this gene call is untestable without DNA. This CDR3 spans 12 amino acids. The CDR3 is CASSPPGNTIYF.

This clonotype ranks as medium-sized in terms of frequency. The gene calls are TRBV27 and TRBJ1-5; TCRdb indicates TRBD1, and absent DNA this call remains unverified. The CDR3 is 15 residues long. Germline loops: CDR1 MNHEY, CDR2 SMNVEV (reference sequence). The CDR3 reads CASTGGAPFNQPQHF.

The chain's CDR3 is CASTPPVYISGANVLTF. The rearrangement joins TRBV7-9 to TRBJ2-6; TCRdb lists TRBD1, though no DNA is available to test this call. The CDR3 is made up of 17 amino acids. The germline V gene has CDR1 SEHNR and CDR2 FQNEAQ (reference sequence).

Measured by frequency, this clonotype is medium-sized. The chain uses TRBV19 and TRBJ1-1; TCRdb's assignment of TRBD1 cannot be checked, as there is no DNA. The CDR3 runs 14 residues. Looked up from germline, CDR1 is LNHDA and CDR2 is SQIVND (reference sequence). The CDR3 here is CASSMKWRSTEAFF.

By frequency, this clonotype is medium-sized (0.01 to 0.1%). The CDR3 here is CASSLTPAGGVGQPQHF. The genes are TRBV27 and TRBJ1-5; absent DNA, TCRdb's TRBD1 call cannot be checked. Germline CDR1 reads MNHEY; CDR2 reads SMNVEV (reference sequence). CDR3 size: 17 residues.

This clonotype shows up as medium-sized by frequency. The chain is built from TRBV7-9 and TRBJ1-3; TCRdb names TRBD1, which stays unverified in the absence of DNA. CDR1 SEHNR and CDR2 FQNEAQ come from the germline V gene (reference sequence). The CDR3 is 15 amino acids. The CDR3 sequence: CASSLGRVAGNTIYF.

The chain carries TRBV25-1 and TRBJ2-1. The CDR3 consists of 12 residues. Germline loops: CDR1 MGHDK, CDR2 SYGVNS. CDR3 sequence reads: CASSDFSPEQFF.

This chain uses TRBV6-6 with TRBJ1-1. Germline V gene data show CDR1 as MNHNY and CDR2 as SVGAGI (reference sequence). This CDR3 is built from 15 residues. The CDR3 reads CASRPRWGMNTEAFF.

This clonotype is called medium-sized based on its frequency. This chain joins TRBV6-2 or TRBV6-3 and TRBJ2-3. Germline assignment: CDR1 MNHEY and CDR2 SVGEGT. This CDR3 has 13 residues. The CDR3 reads CASSETRTDTQYF.

This clonotype is labeled medium-sized (0.01 to 0.1%) based on frequency. The chain links TRBV19 to TRBJ1-3. The germline gives CDR1 LNHDA, CDR2 SQIVND (reference sequence). The CDR3 loop spans 15 amino acids. This chain's CDR3 is CASSYGVSSGNTIYF.

The rearrangement uses TRBV6-5 and TRBJ2-4; TCRdb picks TRBD1, but there is no DNA to check that call. Germline assignment: CDR1 MNHEY and CDR2 SVGAGI. The CDR3 has 14 residues. The CDR3 reads CASSEGNLKNIQYF.

This chain joins TRBV5-5 and TRBJ1-1; the D call of TRBD1 rests on TCRdb alone, since no DNA is present to check it. The CDR3 loop spans 15 amino acids. Germline assignment: CDR1 SGHKS and CDR2 YYEKEE (reference sequence). The CDR3 spells CASTLGGGMGTEAFF.

The rearrangement uses TRBV20-1 and TRBJ2-3; the TCRdb call, TRBD2, lacks DNA for checking. Germline loops: CDR1 DFQATT, CDR2 SNEGSKA (reference sequence). This CDR3 region has 15 residues. The chain's CDR3 is CSATVAGGDTDTQYF.

The gene calls are TRBV12-3 or TRBV12-4 and TRBJ2-3; TCRdb's D call, TRBD2, is unchecked because there is no DNA. The CDR3 totals 17 residues. The CDR3 sequence is CASSRGLVSLGTDTQYF.

This chain uses TRBV20-1 with TRBJ1-2. The CDR3 length is 14 residues. Germline V lookup: CDR1 DFQATT, CDR2 SNEGSKA (reference sequence). CDR3: CSARDLGGVYGYTF.

Frequency places this clonotype as medium-sized. The chain joins TRBV27 to TRBJ2-1. The germline gives CDR1 MNHEY, CDR2 SMNVEV (reference sequence). The CDR3 spans 15 residues. The CDR3 is CASSFNGYGYNEQFF.

According to its frequency, this clonotype is medium-sized. This CDR3 reads CASSLTGGYGYTF. This chain links TRBV27 with TRBJ1-2; lacking DNA, the TRBD1 call made by TCRdb goes unchecked. This CDR3 spans 13 amino acids. Germline V lookup: CDR1 MNHEY, CDR2 SMNVEV (reference sequence).

Judged by frequency, this clonotype is medium-sized. This chain uses TRBV12-3 or TRBV12-4 with TRBJ2-3; without DNA, the TCRdb call of TRBD1 cannot be checked. The CDR3 spans 14 residues. The CDR3 protein is CASSFGDRRDTQYF.

V gene TRBV18 combines with J gene TRBJ1-3. The CDR3 covers 15 residues. The germline CDR1 and CDR2 sequences are KGHSH and LQKENI. Here the CDR3 reads CASSPAFRAGNTIYF.

The J gene is TRBJ1-2, the V gene TRBV28; there is no DNA to check the TCRdb D call of TRBD1. CDR1 MDHEN and CDR2 SYDVKM come from the germline V gene. The CDR3 has 16 residues. The CDR3 spells CASTSGQGAIEGGYTF.

By frequency, this clonotype is medium-sized. CDR3 loop: CASRVTRGSTDTQYF. This chain uses TRBV6-5 with TRBJ2-3; TCRdb indicates TRBD2, and absent DNA this call remains unverified. The V gene's germline CDR1 is MNHEY and CDR2 SVGAGI. The CDR3 covers 15 residues.

By frequency, this clonotype registers medium-sized. The V gene is TRBV19, the J gene TRBJ1-6; no DNA is available, so the TRBD1 call from TCRdb remains unchecked. Germline loops: CDR1 LNHDA, CDR2 SQIVND (reference sequence). CDR3 size: 15 residues. The CDR3 sequence is CASRVVDSWNSPLHF.

This clonotype registers medium-sized (0.01 to 0.1%) by frequency. The rearrangement links TRBV5-4 to TRBJ2-1; TCRdb outputs TRBD2, but without DNA this stays unchecked. Looked up from germline, CDR1 is SGHNT and CDR2 is YYREEE (reference sequence). The CDR3 has 15 residues. CDR3 in amino acids: CASRDAAGYYNEQFF. The full variable domain, completed using reference TRBV5-4 and TRBJ2-1, is ETGVTQSPTHLIKTRGQQVTLRCSSQSGHNTVSWYQQALGQGPQFIFQYYREEENGRGNFPPRFSGLQFPNYSSELNVNALELDDSALYLCASRDAAGYYNEQFFGPGTRLTVL.

This sequence joins TRBV20-1 and TRBJ1-1; TCRdb designates TRBD1, a call that cannot be tested without DNA. The germline V gene has CDR1 DFQATT and CDR2 SNEGSKA (reference sequence). The CDR3 consists of 13 residues. The chain's CDR3 is CSAPQQGGTEAFF.

This clonotype shows up as medium-sized (0.01 to 0.1%) by frequency. CDR3 in amino acids: CASSYSAENPYEQYF. The genes are TRBV6-2 or TRBV6-3 and TRBJ2-7; TCRdb proposes TRBD2, but this gene call is untestable without DNA. CDR3 length: 15 amino acids. Per germline, CDR1 MNHEY and CDR2 SVGEGT.

In terms of frequency, this clonotype is medium-sized. CDR3 protein: CATRQGPDTQYF. The V call is TRBV6-5, the J call TRBJ2-3; TCRdb names TRBD1, which stays unverified in the absence of DNA. Germline-derived CDR1 and CDR2 are MNHEY and SVGAGI. The CDR3 contains 12 residues.